The 15 T cell receptor beta chains below come from one sample, sequenced in a study of T cells in localized non-small cell lung cancer. The repertoire was sequenced with immunoSEQ multiplex PCR; TCRdb's copy has only in-frame clones and lacks some. The data contain tens of thousands of clones, roughly four fifths of them seen just once; the ten biggest clones take up just under 20%. Material: peripheral blood, obtained before any cancer treatment. The receptors derive from a female donor of 60 years or more with stage II squamous cell lung carcinoma.

The chain links TRBV6-1 to TRBJ1-2; TRBD1 agrees at 8 bases. CDR3 length: 15 amino acids. Trimming at V came to 3 bases and at J to 3 bases, leaving 6 bases not matched to a gene. CDR1 is MNHNS and CDR2 is SASEGT in the germline V gene. The DNA of the CDR3 is TGTGCCAGCAGTGACAGGGGGCTGCAAGACTATGGCTACACCTTC. This translates into CASSDRGLQDYGYTF.

The chain uses TRBV6-5 and TRBJ1-1; D remains ambiguous. Germline V gene sequence: CDR1 MNHEY, CDR2 SVGAGI. This CDR3 is 13 amino acids long. The germline V and J ends were trimmed by 5 bases and 2 bases, with 9 bases remaining between them. The CDR3: CASSEYRNTEAFF. The CDR3 DNA reads as TGTGCCAGCAGTGAATACCGAAACACTGAAGCTTTCTTT.

In regard to this clone: Germline is not matched at one junction end, which may reflect a read error. The rearrangement uses TRBV6-1 and TRBJ1-2; no reliable D call. The germline V gene encodes CDR1 MNHNS and CDR2 SASEGT. The CDR3 covers 16 residues. The CDR3 loop is CASSEAGYSPNYGYTF. For the CDR3, the DNA is TGTGCCAGCAGCGAAGCCGGGTACTCCCCTAACTATGGCTACACCTTC.

The chain is built from TRBV18 and TRBJ1-1; D may be TRBD1 (6 bases). This CDR3 spans 15 amino acids. V was cut by 2 bases and J by 5 bases, with 15 bases left in between. Germline-derived CDR1 and CDR2 are KGHSH and LQKENI. In DNA form, the CDR3 reads TGTGCCAGCTCACCAAGGGGCCCCCAGGGGACTGAAGCTTTCTTT. Its translation is CASSPRGPQGTEAFF.

The chain links TRBV18 to TRBJ1-2, with 9 bases that match TRBD1. The germline gives CDR1 KGHSH, CDR2 LQKENI. J was trimmed by 5 bases and V by 5 bases; bases with no gene match: 18. The CDR3 sequence is 18 residues long. In DNA, the CDR3 is TGTGCCAGCTCATCAACAGGGACAGGGCCCCTCGCGGAGTATGGCTACACCTTC. Translation: CASSSTGTGPLAEYGYTF.

V and J are TRBV29-1 and TRBJ1-1; maybe TRBD1 (6 bases). Trimming pared 8 bases from V and 6 bases from J, leaving 19 bases between. Germline V gene sequence: CDR1 SQVTM, CDR2 ANQGSEA. The CDR3 length is 13 residues. The CDR3 reads CSSNDRPIPEAFF. The CDR3 DNA reads as TGCAGCTCCAATGACAGGCCGATCCCTGAAGCTTTCTTT.

This rearrangement joins TRBV7-8 to TRBJ2-7, with TRBD1 matching over 10 bases. CDR3 length: 15 amino acids. V was pared by 3 bases and J by 2 bases, with 4 bases of the junction left unmatched. Germline CDR1 SGHVS, CDR2 FQNEAQ. This chain's CDR3 is CASSFRQGATYEQYF. DNA of the CDR3: TGTGCCAGCAGCTTCCGACAGGGGGCCACCTACGAGCAGTACTTC.

Turning to this clone: At the DNA level, this CDR3 is encoded by other sequences in the same sample as well. The V gene is TRBV19, the J gene TRBJ2-7; 12 bases are shared with TRBD1. Germline V CDR1 and CDR2: LNHDA, SQIVND (reference sequence). CDR3 length: 14 amino acids. Trimming cost V 6 bases and J 4 bases; bases outside gene matches: 4. CDR3 coding DNA: TGTGCCAGTAGCCCGGGACAGGGGGCTTACGAGCAGTACTTC. As protein: CASSPGQGAYEQYF.

The chain links TRBV6-6 to TRBJ1-5; D is unresolved. From germline, CDR1 is MNHNY and CDR2 SVGAGI (reference sequence). This CDR3 has 14 amino acids. Trimming took off 2 bases at V and 2 bases at J, with 7 bases between the two ends. Here the CDR3 reads CASSYGLGNQPQHF. The CDR3 DNA reads as TGTGCCAGCAGTTACGGTTTGGGCAATCAGCCCCAGCATTTT.

This clone was counted only a few times. The chain uses TRBV25-1 and TRBJ1-6; D ambiguous. The germline V gene encodes CDR1 MGHDK and CDR2 SYGVNS. With 4 bases removed from V and 9 bases from J, the gap between germline ends came to 7 bases. The CDR3 contains 12 residues. The CDR3 loop reads CASSGGSSPLHF. As DNA, the CDR3 is TGTGCCAGCAGTGGGGGTAGTTCACCCCTCCACTTT.

J is TRBJ1-2 and V is TRBV6-4; weak D call: TRBD1 (5 bases). V was pared by 0 bases and J by 6 bases, with 14 bases between. This CDR3 comprises 15 residues. CDR1 is MRHNA and CDR2 is SNTAGT in the germline V gene. CDR3 sequence reads: CASSDSAGRENGYTF. CDR3 sequence (DNA): TGTGCCAGCAGTGACTCCGCAGGGAGGGAAAATGGCTACACCTTC.

The table lists this clone with a count of one. The CDR3 here is CASSPRTGSYEQYF. The CDR3 bases are TGTGCCAGCAGCCCCAGGACAGGCTCCTACGAGCAGTACTTC. The J gene is TRBJ2-7, the V gene TRBV5-4; 7 nucleotides align to TRBD1. J was trimmed by 0 bases and V by 4 bases; bases with no gene match: 4. CDR3 length equals 14 residues. The germline V gene encodes CDR1 SGHNT and CDR2 YYREEE (reference sequence).

V and J are TRBV27 and TRBJ1-2; tentatively, D is TRBD1 (5 bases). The CDR3 contains 15 residues. The V end was cut by 4 bases, the J end by 3 bases, with 15 bases between. Per the germline V gene, CDR1 is MNHEY and CDR2 is SMNVEV (reference sequence). Written as DNA, the CDR3 is TGTGCCAGCAGTTATGGGGGTGACAGATACTATGGCTACACCTTC. Residues: CASSYGGDRYYGYTF.

This rearrangement joins TRBV6-6 to TRBJ1-4; D call uncertain. The CDR3 sequence is 15 residues long. Trimming stripped 0 bases from V and 1 base from J, with 6 bases between. CDR1 is MNHNY and CDR2 is SVGAGI in the germline V gene (reference sequence). CDR3 bases: TGTGCCAGCAGTTACTCGACCCGAACTAATGAAAAACTGTTTTTT. Protein product: CASSYSTRTNEKLFF.

The V call is TRBV2, the J call TRBJ2-1; TRBD2 matches 9 bases. Germline assignment: CDR1 SNHLY and CDR2 FYNNEI. V shed 8 bases, J shed 6 bases, and the junction held 5 bases outside the gene matches. This CDR3 region has 13 residues. CDR3 coding DNA: TGTGCCAGCCCCCAAGCGGGGGGCAATGAGCAGTTCTTC. Protein product: CASPQAGGNEQFF.